A selection of T cell receptor beta chains follows, all from one sample in a study of PD-1 blockade in classical Hodgkin lymphoma. The table came from immunoSEQ multiplex PCR; TCRdb's copy has only in-frame clones and leaves some out. The table includes approximately 80,000 clones, roughly 89% detected once. Sequencing was performed on peripheral blood mononuclear cells (PBMCs), taken at baseline. Source of these receptors: a human donor with classical Hodgkin lymphoma. The CDR3 runs from the conserved cysteine through the conserved F or W. D genes are given only for firm matches.

j_call	v_call	d_call	cdr3_aa
TRBJ1-6	TRBV27	TRBD1	CASSAQGEPLHF
TRBJ1-1	TRBV29-1	TRBD1	CSVRPTGGRTEAFF
TRBJ1-2	TRBV5-4	.	CASRKNGGSYNYGYTF
TRBJ2-1	TRBV4-1	.	CASSRSSSVLGYNEQFF
TRBJ2-1	TRBV2	TRBD2	CASSALLAGRIQGQFF
TRBJ2-7	TRBV4-2	TRBD1	CASSKNHPHGWDRGGHEQYF
TRBJ2-7	TRBV30	TRBD1	CAWSDVQGSWYEQYF
TRBJ1-1	TRBV30	.	CAWSEQQSTEAFF
TRBJ2-1	TRBV5-4	.	CASSLSLGTNAYNEQFF
TRBJ2-3	TRBV5-4	TRBD2	CASSLYLAGGGTDTQYF
TRBJ2-1	TRBV7-2	.	CASSPTAPTPFF
TRBJ2-3	TRBV11-1	TRBD2	CASSPGTSGSRTDTQYF
TRBJ1-5	TRBV27	.	CASGLGVNNQPQHF
TRBJ2-5	TRBV5-1	TRBD1	CASSHRTGGETQYF
TRBJ1-1	TRBV28	.	CASKVGNTEAFF
TRBJ1-2	TRBV25-1	.	CASQENYGYTF
TRBJ2-2	TRBV7-2	.	CASSFITGELFF
TRBJ2-4	TRBV6-5	.	CASSYSTAPKNIQYF
TRBJ1-4	TRBV10-2	.	CASKSTQAINEKLFF
TRBJ1-5	TRBV6-1	.	CASSDLYSNQPQHF
TRBJ2-7	TRBV5-1	.	CASSLLEDSSYEQYF
TRBJ1-1	TRBV6-5	.	CASSYRMNTEAFF
TRBJ2-1	TRBV13	.	CASSFQPLGYNEQFF
TRBJ1-1	TRBV10-3	.	CAIREGLMNTEAFF
TRBJ2-2	TRBV5-1	.	CASSPGQLYPGELFF
TRBJ2-6	TRBV5-1	.	CASSPQGYPPHSGANVLTF
TRBJ1-1	TRBV2	TRBD1	CASSGQGGNTEAFF
TRBJ2-4	TRBV2	.	CASRWGTPLAKNIQYF
TRBJ1-4	TRBV6-5	TRBD1	CASSRTGGTNEKLFF
TRBJ1-2	TRBV23-1	TRBD1	CASGPTRGPYGYTF
TRBJ2-1	TRBV6-6	TRBD2	CASRIKREGYNEQFF
TRBJ2-3	TRBV27	TRBD2	CASIPTLAGGIITDTQYF
TRBJ1-1	TRBV7-2	.	CASSLVEGSLHTEAFF
TRBJ2-5	TRBV6-6	TRBD1	CASRTQGRVETQYF
TRBJ2-5	TRBV29-1	.	CSVVWVTRETQYF
TRBJ1-5	TRBV19	.	CASSMGGTSNQPQHF
TRBJ2-1	TRBV5-1	TRBD1	CASSKQGALNNEQFF
TRBJ1-5	TRBV6-5	.	CASSLYRTNQPQHF
TRBJ2-2	TRBV4-1	.	CASSQAPPGGELFF
TRBJ2-2	TRBV6-4	TRBD1	CASSSGQGLPGELFF
TRBJ2-7	TRBV7-9	.	CASSSPEGRREQYF
TRBJ2-1	TRBV19	TRBD2	CASSTKAGGIGNEQFF
TRBJ2-2	TRBV7-2	TRBD2	CASSLSSGTPGELFF
TRBJ2-2	TRBV18	TRBD1	CASSLGQVTGELFF
TRBJ2-1	TRBV30	.	CAWSQPGGSSYNEQFF
TRBJ2-4	TRBV7-2	TRBD2	CASSLTSGRAGGNIQYF
TRBJ2-2	TRBV13	TRBD2	CASSLWEGPRGGELFF
TRBJ2-2	TRBV28	.	CASSYPGGTNTGELFF
TRBJ2-2	TRBV27	.	CASSFVLGIANTGELFF
TRBJ2-3	TRBV7-2	.	CASSLTAGVSTDTQYF
TRBJ2-5	TRBV2	.	CASSEGETQYF
TRBJ1-1	TRBV15	.	CATSRDFAAMNTEAFF
TRBJ1-3	TRBV28	.	CASGRTSSGNTIYF
TRBJ2-3	TRBV13	TRBD2	CASSSLSGGGKDTQYF
TRBJ2-1	TRBV5-4	TRBD2	CASSQVSGRSYNEQFF
TRBJ2-2	TRBV19	TRBD1	CASTPRGQGSPGELFF
TRBJ1-5	TRBV7-2	.	CASSLDLRGQVLPQHF
TRBJ2-7	TRBV10-2	TRBD2	CASSPAIAGGDEQYF
TRBJ2-2	TRBV5-1	TRBD2	CASSFTSGRAGELFF
TRBJ1-1	TRBV5-6	TRBD1	CASSSGTAMNTEAFF